This section outlines one T cell receptor (beta chain) sequence together with its context. What it recognizes is unknown. One end of the junction is discordant with germline, which a read error may explain. This CDR3 contains 18 residues. This record belongs to a study of post-analysis software for immune sequencing data. At the level of the study: Relapsing-remitting, secondary progressive and progressive-relapsing forms made up the multiple sclerosis disease courses. Overall study results and limits: Controls had significantly higher normalized Chao1 diversity than multiple sclerosis patients. Higher frequency in patients than in controls was seen for five TRBV segments, with TRBV5-6, TRBV5-1 and TRBV20-1 among them.

TCR beta libraries were prepared from cDNA with unique molecular identifiers. With about 0.95 to 11 million T cells as the source, approximately 450,000 cDNA molecules resulted. Via MiXCR, TCRdb re-called the PCR reads, giving one row per CDR3 protein. The sample contains about 680,000 distinct CDR3 sequences, more than 50% of which appear only once. V gene TRBV12-3 or TRBV12-4 combines with J gene TRBJ2-3; 12 bases match TRBD2. The sample consisted of blood. This TCR derives from a girl aged 2-9 years with multiple sclerosis. CDR3 loop: CARSPRIRTSGTTDTQYF. CDR3 nucleotides: TGTGCCCGCAGTCCAAGGATCCGGACTAGCGGGACCACAGATACGCAGTATTTT.